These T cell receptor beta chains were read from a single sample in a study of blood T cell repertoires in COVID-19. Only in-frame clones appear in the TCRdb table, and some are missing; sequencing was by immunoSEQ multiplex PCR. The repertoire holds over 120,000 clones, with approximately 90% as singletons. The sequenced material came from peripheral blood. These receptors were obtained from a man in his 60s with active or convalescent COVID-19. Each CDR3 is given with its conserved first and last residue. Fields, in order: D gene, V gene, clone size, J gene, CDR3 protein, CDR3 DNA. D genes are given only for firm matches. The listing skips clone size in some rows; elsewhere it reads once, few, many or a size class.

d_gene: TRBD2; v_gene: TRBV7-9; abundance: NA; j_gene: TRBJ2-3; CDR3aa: CASSLLAGASTDTQYF; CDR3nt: TGTGCCAGCAGCTTACTAGCGGGGGCTAGCACAGATACGCAGTATTTT
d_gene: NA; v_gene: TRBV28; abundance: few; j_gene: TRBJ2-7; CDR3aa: CASSLESGVPLPYEQYF; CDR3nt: TGTGCCAGCAGTTTGGAATCGGGGGTACCCCTCCCCTACGAGCAGTACTTC
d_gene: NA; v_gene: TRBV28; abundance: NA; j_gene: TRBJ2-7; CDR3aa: CASSDNAYEQYF; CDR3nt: TGTGCCAGCAGTGACAATGCCTACGAGCAGTACTTC
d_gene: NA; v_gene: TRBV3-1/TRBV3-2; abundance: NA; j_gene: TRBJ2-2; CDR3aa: CASSPPLGEELFF; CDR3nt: TGTGCCAGCAGCCCCCCGCTGGGAGAGGAGCTGTTTTTT
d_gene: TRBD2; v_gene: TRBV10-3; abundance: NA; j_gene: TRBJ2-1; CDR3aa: CAISGLAGGVNEQFF; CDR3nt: TGTGCCATCAGTGGATTGGCGGGAGGGGTCAATGAGCAGTTCTTC
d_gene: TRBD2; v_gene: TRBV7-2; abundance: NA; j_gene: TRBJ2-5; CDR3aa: CASSPSRLAGGLETQYF; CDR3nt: TGTGCCAGCAGCCCCTCCAGACTAGCGGGAGGTTTGGAGACCCAGTACTTC
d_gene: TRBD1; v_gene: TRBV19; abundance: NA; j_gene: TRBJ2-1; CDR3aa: CASSILGQGTDNEQFF; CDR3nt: TGTGCCAGTAGTATATTGGGACAGGGGACCGACAATGAGCAGTTCTTC
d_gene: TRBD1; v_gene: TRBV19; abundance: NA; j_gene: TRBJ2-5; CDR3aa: CASSNSGTGKGMAQYF; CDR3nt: TGTGCCAGTAGTAACTCCGGGACAGGAAAGGGTATGGCCCAGTACTTC
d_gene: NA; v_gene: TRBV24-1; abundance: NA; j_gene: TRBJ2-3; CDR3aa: CATSDLSASSTDTQYF; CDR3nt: TGTGCCACCAGTGATTTGAGCGCTTCTTCAACAGATACGCAGTATTTT
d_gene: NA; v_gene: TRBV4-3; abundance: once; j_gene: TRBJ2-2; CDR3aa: CASSHRMRGPNTGELFF; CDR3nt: TGCGCCAGCAGCCACCGTATGCGGGGACCGAACACCGGGGAGCTGTTTTTT
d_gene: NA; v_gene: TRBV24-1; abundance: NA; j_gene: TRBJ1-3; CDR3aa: CATSDSGLGGNTIYF; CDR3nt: TGTGCCACCAGTGATTCAGGGTTGGGAGGAAACACCATATATTTT
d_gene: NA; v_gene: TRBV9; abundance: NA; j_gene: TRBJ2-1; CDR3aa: CASSGGSSYNEQFF; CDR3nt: TGTGCCAGCAGCGGAGGTAGCTCCTACAATGAGCAGTTCTTC
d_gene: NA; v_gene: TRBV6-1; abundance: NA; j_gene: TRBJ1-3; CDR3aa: CASSDGHRAAGNTIYF; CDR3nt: TGTGCCAGCAGTGATGGACATAGGGCTGCTGGAAACACCATATATTTT
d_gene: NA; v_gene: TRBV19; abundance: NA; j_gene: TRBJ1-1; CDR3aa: CASSFTVEVAPEAFF; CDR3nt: TGTGCCAGTAGCTTCACAGTGGAGGTGGCACCTGAAGCTTTCTTT
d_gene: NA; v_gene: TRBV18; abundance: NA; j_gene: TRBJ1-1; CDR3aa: CASSPLEGLGNTEAFF; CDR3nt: TGTGCCAGCTCACCACTGGAGGGACTCGGGAACACTGAAGCTTTCTTT
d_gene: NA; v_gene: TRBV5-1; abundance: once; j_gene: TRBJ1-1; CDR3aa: CASSLAGNTEAFF; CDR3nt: TGCGCCAGCAGCTTGGCCGGGAACACTGAAGCTTTCTTT
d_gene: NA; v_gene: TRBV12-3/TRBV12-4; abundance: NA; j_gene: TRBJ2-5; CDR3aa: CASSLATQETQYF; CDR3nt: TGTGCCAGCAGCCTCGCGACTCAAGAGACCCAGTACTTC
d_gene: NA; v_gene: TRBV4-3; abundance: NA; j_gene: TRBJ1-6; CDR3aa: CASSQGQGKKNSPLHF; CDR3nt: TGCGCCAGCAGCCAAGGGCAGGGTAAAAAAAATTCACCCCTCCACTTT
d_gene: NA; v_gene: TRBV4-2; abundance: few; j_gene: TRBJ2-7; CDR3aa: CASSQDLGNYEQYF; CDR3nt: TGTGCCAGCAGCCAAGATCTCGGGAACTACGAGCAGTACTTC
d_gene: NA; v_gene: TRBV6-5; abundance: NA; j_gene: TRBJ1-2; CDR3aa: CASSSNRDYGYTF; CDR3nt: TGTGCCAGCAGTTCCAACAGGGACTATGGCTACACCTTC
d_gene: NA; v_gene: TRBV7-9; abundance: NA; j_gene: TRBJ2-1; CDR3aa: CASNPPRSLPGYNEQFF; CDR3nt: TGTGCCAGCAACCCCCCGAGATCGCTACCCGGCTACAATGAGCAGTTCTTC